The 21 T cell receptor beta chains reported below all come from one sample, sequenced in a study of post-analysis software for immune sequencing data. Each TCR beta cDNA library carried unique molecular identifiers. TCRdb recomputed calls from the PCR reads with MiXCR, one row per CDR3 protein. This table has about 400,000 distinct CDR3 sequences, about a third appearing once. The antigens for these receptors are not known. Study conclusions and caveats: Patients carried four or five TRBV segments more frequently than controls did, and TRBV5-6, TRBV5-1 and TRBV20-1 were among them.

Sequenced material: blood. The source is a girl aged 5-17 years with multiple sclerosis.

This clonotype was seen repeatedly, ten times or more. The chain employs TRBV18 and TRBJ1-5; D ambiguous. The CDR3 extends over 17 amino acids. The germline V and J ends were trimmed by 4 bases and 0 bases, with 16 bases remaining between them. Germline values: CDR1 KGHSH, CDR2 LQKENI. CDR3 amino acids: CASSLRADPLSNQPQHF. In nucleotides, the CDR3 is TGTGCCAGCTCACTACGAGCAGACCCCCTTAGCAATCAGCCCCAGCATTTT.

The rearrangement links TRBV7-9 to TRBJ2-7, with D tentatively TRBD1 (6 bases). Germline CDR1 is SEHNR and CDR2 is FQNEAQ (reference sequence). This CDR3 region has 14 residues. V was pared by 5 bases and J by 4 bases, with 15 bases between. The CDR3 region has the DNA TGTGCCAGCAGCCCCGACCAGGGGCCGTACGAGCAGTACTTC. Its protein is CASSPDQGPYEQYF.

This clonotype was seen a few times. The gene calls are TRBV10-3 and TRBJ2-3; D is possibly TRBD1 (6 bases). Between the trimmed V and J ends, which lost 0 bases and 0 bases, there was a span of 7 bases. The germline V gene has CDR1 ENHRY and CDR2 SYGVKD. This CDR3 is built from 15 residues. CDR3 loop: CAISESTGSTDTQYF. The CDR3 nucleotides are TGTGCCATCAGTGAGTCCACAGGGAGCACAGATACGCAGTATTTT.

Only a few counts were recorded for this clonotype. The genes are TRBV24-1 and TRBJ1-5; the D is unclear. With 4 bases removed from V and 2 bases from J, the gap between germline ends came to 11 bases. CDR1 is KGHDR, CDR2 SFDVKD, per germline. The CDR3 length is 15 residues. The CDR3 DNA reads TGTGCCACCAGTGAAGCCGGTGGGGGCAATCAGCCCCAGCATTTT. The encoded protein is CATSEAGGGNQPQHF.

There are many counts of this clonotype. The J gene is TRBJ2-7, the V gene TRBV20-1; maybe TRBD1 (6 bases). V dropped 1 base and J dropped 2 bases, with 18 bases sitting between them. The CDR3 contains 16 residues. CDR1 is DFQATT, CDR2 SNEGSKA, per germline (reference sequence). In nucleotides, the CDR3 is TGCAGTGCTAGAGCCTCCCGGGACACTGCCACCTACGAGCAGTACTTC. Amino acid sequence: CSARASRDTATYEQYF.

The chain's CDR3 is CSARQLGMSYTF. The CDR3 nucleotides are TGCAGTGCTAGACAGTTGGGGATGAGCTACACCTTC. The chain joins TRBV20-1 to TRBJ1-2; D not certain. In germline, CDR1 is DFQATT, CDR2 SNEGSKA (reference sequence). The CDR3 is made up of 12 amino acids. V gave up 2 bases and J gave up 9 bases, with 13 bases separating them.

The rearrangement uses TRBV6-2 or TRBV6-3 and TRBJ2-5; the D is unclear. The end of the DNA fits TRBJ2-7 better, so the J call may be wrong. Germline V CDR1 and CDR2: MNHEY, SVGEGT. CDR3 length: 14 residues. CDR3 region: CASRPIGTRYEQYF. In DNA form, the CDR3 reads TGTGCCAGCAGGCCCATCGGAACCCGCTACGAGCAGTACTTC.

The rearrangement links TRBV6-5 to TRBJ1-6; 7 bases are shared with TRBD1. Trimming took 2 bases from V and 10 from J; bases not matched to a gene: 17. The CDR3 is 18 residues long. Germline V gives CDR1 MNHEY, CDR2 SVGAGI. In DNA, the CDR3 is TGTGCCAGCAGTTACAGGAGTCAGGGGGAAGCTAAATACTCACCCCTCCACTTT. Amino acid sequence: CASSYRSQGEAKYSPLHF.

Comment on this clonotype: At one end, the junction sequence differs from germline, possibly due to a read error. The chain carries TRBV6-1 and TRBJ2-7; 7 positions agree with TRBD1. Germline values: CDR1 MNHNS, CDR2 SASEGT. The CDR3 length is 18 residues. DNA of the CDR3: TGTGCCAGCAGGACAGGGCCAGGGATGGGGTGGAGCTCCCACGAGCAGTACTTC. Residues: CASRTGPGMGWSSHEQYF.

The chain has TRBV6-5 and TRBJ1-2; D gene uncertain. Trimming removed 10 bases from V and 8 bases from J, with 17 bases in between. This CDR3 has 12 residues. CDR1 is MNHEY and CDR2 is SVGAGI in the germline V gene. Here the CDR3 reads CATQDPGGGYTF. The CDR3 region has the DNA TGTGCCACCCAAGACCCCGGAGGAGGCTACACCTTC.

The V call is TRBV7-9, the J call TRBJ2-7, with TRBD2 as a possible D gene (7 bases). V lost 3 bases to trimming and J lost 2 bases, with 17 bases between them. This CDR3 spans 16 amino acids. Germline V gene data show CDR1 as SEHNR and CDR2 as FQNEAQ (reference sequence). CDR3 sequence: CASSLALGGTTYEQYF. DNA of the CDR3: TGTGCCAGCAGCTTGGCCTTGGGAGGGACAACCTACGAGCAGTACTTC.

The V gene is TRBV6-5, the J gene TRBJ2-7, with 7 bases aligning to TRBD1. Germline V gene sequence: CDR1 MNHEY, CDR2 SVGAGI. V lost 5 bases, J lost 3 bases, and 10 bases stayed unmatched. This CDR3 has 15 residues. In DNA form, the CDR3 reads TGTGCCAGCAGTCCCAGCGTGGACAGGCACTACGAGCAGTACTTC. Amino acids: CASSPSVDRHYEQYF.

The chain combines TRBV7-2 with TRBJ2-7; D gene uncertain. This CDR3 has 15 amino acids. V lost 3 bases and J lost 0, with 12 bases in between. Germline V gene sequence: CDR1 SGHTA, CDR2 FQGNSA. The CDR3 protein is CASSFYGRGSYEQYF. The CDR3 region has the DNA TGTGCCAGCAGCTTTTACGGCAGAGGCTCCTACGAGCAGTACTTC.

This clonotype was found a few times. The V call is TRBV25-1, the J call TRBJ2-5, with unresolved D. Trimming removed 3 bases from V and 1 base from J, with 12 bases in between. This CDR3 is 15 amino acids long. The germline gives CDR1 MGHDK, CDR2 SYGVNS. CDR3 loop: CASSESSRAQETQYF. CDR3 bases: TGTGCCAGCAGTGAGTCAAGTAGGGCCCAAGAGACCCAGTACTTC.

The chain combines TRBV20-1 with TRBJ2-3; D gene unclear. Trimming removed 0 bases at V and 3 bases at J, with 4 bases between. Germline lookup yields CDR1 DFQATT and CDR2 SNEGSKA (reference sequence). The CDR3 loop spans 12 amino acids. As DNA, the CDR3 is TGCAGTGCTAGAGATAGGACAGATACGCAGTATTTT. Protein sequence: CSARDRTDTQYF.

The rearrangement uses TRBV4-1 and TRBJ2-1; 8 bases are a match to TRBD2. The CDR3 is made up of 16 amino acids. Looked up from germline, CDR1 is MGHRA and CDR2 is YSYEKL. V lost 0 bases, J lost 6 bases, and 7 bases stayed unmatched. The CDR3 nucleotides read TGCGCCAGCAGCCAAGAGATGCGGGGGGCCCCCAATGAGCAGTTCTTC. It yields the protein CASSQEMRGAPNEQFF.

The count of this clonotype is one. The chain has TRBV10-3 and TRBJ1-1, with D possibly being TRBD1 (5 bases). This CDR3 has 14 amino acids. Germline V gene lookup returns CDR1 ENHRY and CDR2 SYGVKD. Trimming pared 2 bases from V and 5 bases from J, leaving 12 bases between. DNA of the CDR3: TGTGCCATCAGTGAGGGGGGAGTAAGTACTGAAGCTTTCTTT. It translates to CAISEGGVSTEAFF.

V gene TRBV20-1 combines with J gene TRBJ2-4, with 7 bases lining up with TRBD2. The J call may be in error: the DNA end matches TRBJ2-7 better. Germline values: CDR1 DFQATT, CDR2 SNEGSKA (reference sequence). The CDR3 runs to 11 residues. The CDR3 nucleotides are TGCAGCCCCTGGGAGGGAAGCGAGCAGTACTTC. It encodes CSPWEGSEQYF.

This clonotype occurred a few times. V is TRBV5-5 and J is TRBJ1-1; D is undetermined. V shed 4 bases and J shed 6 bases, with 10 bases lying between them. CDR1 and CDR2 (germline): SGHKS, YYEKEE (reference sequence). This CDR3 is 12 amino acids long. CDR3 sequence: CASSPTVPEAFF. Here the CDR3 DNA reads TGTGCCAGCAGCCCAACGGTCCCTGAAGCTTTCTTT.

In this sample, this clonotype turned up a few times. J is TRBJ1-1 and V is TRBV27, with 9 bases that match TRBD1. J lost 11 bases, V lost 5 bases, and 12 bases had no gene match. CDR3 length: 14 residues. Germline lookup yields CDR1 MNHEY and CDR2 SMNVEV (reference sequence). The CDR3 nucleotides are TGTGCCAGCAGTCCCATACTTAGGACAGGGGAGGCTTTCTTT. This sequence encodes CASSPILRTGEAFF.

The rearrangement joins TRBV6-2 or TRBV6-3 to TRBJ2-7, with 14 bases identical to TRBD2. Judging by the DNA end, TRBJ2-5 fits better; the J call may be wrong. The length of the CDR3 is 20 residues. Per germline, CDR1 MNHEY and CDR2 SVGEGT. This chain's CDR3 is CASRRRGLAGEMIHEETQYF. The CDR3 region has the DNA TGTGCCAGCAGACGACGGGGACTAGCGGGGGAGATGATCCACGAAGAGACCCAGTACTTC.